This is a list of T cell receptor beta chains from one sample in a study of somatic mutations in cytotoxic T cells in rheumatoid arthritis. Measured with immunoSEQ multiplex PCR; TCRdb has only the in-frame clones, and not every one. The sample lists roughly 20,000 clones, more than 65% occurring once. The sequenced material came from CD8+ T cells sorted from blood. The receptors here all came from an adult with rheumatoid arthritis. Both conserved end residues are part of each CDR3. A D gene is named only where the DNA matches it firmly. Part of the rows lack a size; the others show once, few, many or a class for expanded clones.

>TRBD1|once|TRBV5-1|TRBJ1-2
TGCGCCAGCAGCTCCGAGCAGGGGGGCGAAGGCTACACCTTC
CASSSEQGGEGYTF
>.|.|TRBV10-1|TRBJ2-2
TGCGCCAGCAGTGGGATAACGGACGGACCAAACACCGGGGAGCTGTTTTTT
CASSGITDGPNTGELFF
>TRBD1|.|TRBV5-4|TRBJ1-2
TGTGCCAGCAGCGAAGGGACAGGAATCCCTCCTGGCTACACCTTC
CASSEGTGIPPGYTF
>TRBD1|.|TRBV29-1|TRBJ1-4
TGCAGCGTCTCCCAGCAGGGGGCGATTTTCGAAAAACTGTTTTTT
CSVSQQGAIFEKLFF
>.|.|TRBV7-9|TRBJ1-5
TGTGCCAGCAGCGGATACAATCAGCCCCAGCATTTT
CASSGYNQPQHF
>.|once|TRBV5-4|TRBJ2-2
TGTGCCAGCAGCTTAACCGTAGCAGGGTTTCACACCGGGGAGCTGTTTTTT
CASSLTVAGFHTGELFF
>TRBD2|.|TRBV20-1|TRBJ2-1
TGCAGTGGGGGGGAGGGGGAGCAGTTCTTC
CSGGEGEQFF
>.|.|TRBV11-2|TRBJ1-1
TGTGCCAGCAGCTTAGAAGGCAGGGGTATAGATCGGGAGGAAGCTTTCTTT
CASSLEGRGIDREEAFF
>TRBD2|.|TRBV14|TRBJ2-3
TGTGCCAGCAGCCACCCCCTGGTCGCTAGCGGGGGTAAAGATACGCAGTATTTT
CASSHPLVASGGKDTQYF
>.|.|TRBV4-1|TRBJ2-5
TGCGCCAGCAGCCGAGAGGGACTCGGAGAAGAGACCCAGTACTTC
CASSREGLGEETQYF
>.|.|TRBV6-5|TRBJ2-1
TGTGCCAGCAGTCCTTCTTTAGAACCCTACAATGAGCAGTTCTTC
CASSPSLEPYNEQFF
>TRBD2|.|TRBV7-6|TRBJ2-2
TGTGCCAGCAGCTTAGTAGCGGGGGGCCTCATCACCGGGGAGCTGTTTTTT
CASSLVAGGLITGELFF
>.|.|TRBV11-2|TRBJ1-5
TGTGCCAGCAGCCCCTACGGTAGCAATCAGCCCCAGCATTTT
CASSPYGSNQPQHF
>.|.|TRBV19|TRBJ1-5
TGTGCCAGTAGTATTTCGGGGGCCGGCAATCAGCCCCAGCATTTT
CASSISGAGNQPQHF
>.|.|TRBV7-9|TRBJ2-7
TGTGCCAGCAGCCACGGGGCCAGCTACGAGCAGTACTTC
CASSHGASYEQYF
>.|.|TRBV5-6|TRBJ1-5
TGTGCCAGCAGCTTTCGCTTCGAGAATCAGCCCCAGCATTTT
CASSFRFENQPQHF
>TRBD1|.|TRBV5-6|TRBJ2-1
TGTGCCAGCAGCTCTACCGGGACAGGGCGGGATGAGCAGTTCTTC
CASSSTGTGRDEQFF
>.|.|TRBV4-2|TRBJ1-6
TGTGCCAGCAGCCAAGAAGCGAACACGGGCTTGGTGCCCCTCCACTTT
CASSQEANTGLVPLHF
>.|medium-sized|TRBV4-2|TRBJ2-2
TGTGCCAGCAGCTCCCGGGGCAGTCCCGGGGAGCTGTTTTTT
CASSSRGSPGELFF
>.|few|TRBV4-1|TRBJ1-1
TGCGCCAGCAGCTCGGGCGCTGAAGCTTTCTTT
CASSSGAEAFF
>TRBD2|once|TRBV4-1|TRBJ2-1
TGCGCCAGCAGCCAAGACCGGACTAGCGGGAAGTATGAGCAGTTCTTC
CASSQDRTSGKYEQFF
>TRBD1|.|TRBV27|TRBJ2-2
TGTGCCAGCAGTACGGGACAGGGGGCCGGGGAGCTGTTTTTT
CASSTGQGAGELFF
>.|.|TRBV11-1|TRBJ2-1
TGTGCCAGCAGCTGGACTTACTCCAGTGGCAATGAGCAGTTCTTC
CASSWTYSSGNEQFF
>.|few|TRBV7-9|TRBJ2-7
TGTGCCAGCAGCTTACATGGGGGAGGCATCTACGAGCAGTACTTC
CASSLHGGGIYEQYF
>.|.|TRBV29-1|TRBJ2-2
TGCAGCGTTCTGCGGGACAGAAACACCGGGGAGCTGTTTTTT
CSVLRDRNTGELFF
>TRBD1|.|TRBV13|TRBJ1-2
TGTGCCAGCAGCATCCGGGACAGGGCTTATGGCTACACCTTC
CASSIRDRAYGYTF
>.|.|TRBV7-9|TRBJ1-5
TGTGCCAGCAGCTCATATCCGGCGACCCTTAGAAATCAGCCCCAGCATTTT
CASSSYPATLRNQPQHF
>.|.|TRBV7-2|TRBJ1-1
TGTGCCAGCAGCTTCCCGGGACAGAACACTGAAGCTTTCTTT
CASSFPGQNTEAFF
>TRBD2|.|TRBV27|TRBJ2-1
TGTGCCAGCAGTAGCGGGGGGGCCATGGTTAATGAGCAGTTCTTC
CASSSGGAMVNEQFF
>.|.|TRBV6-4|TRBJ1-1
TGTGCCAGCAGTGCCTACATGAACACTGAAGCTTTCTTT
CASSAYMNTEAFF
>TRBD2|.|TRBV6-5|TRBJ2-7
TGTGCCAGCAGTTACTCCTTAGCGGGATCCTCGGAGCAGTACTTC
CASSYSLAGSSEQYF
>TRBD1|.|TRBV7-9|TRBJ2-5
TGTGCCAGCAGCTCCCGGGACAGGGGGTCGCAAGAGACCCAGTACTTC
CASSSRDRGSQETQYF
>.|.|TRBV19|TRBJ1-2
TGTGCCAGTAGTATAGAGTGGGGAGTTTATGGCTACACCTTC
CASSIEWGVYGYTF
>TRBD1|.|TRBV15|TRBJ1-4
TGTGCCACCAGCATCCGGGACAGGGCCGACTTAGACGGACTGTTTTTT
CATSIRDRADLDGLFF
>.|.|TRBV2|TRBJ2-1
TGTGCCAGCAGTGAAGTGGGGAGACACAATGAGCAGTTCTTC
CASSEVGRHNEQFF
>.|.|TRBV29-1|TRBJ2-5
TGCAGCGTCGCTCAAGAGACCCAGTACTTC
CSVAQETQYF
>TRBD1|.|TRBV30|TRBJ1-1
TGTGCCTGGAGCACAGGACAGGGGGACACTGAAGCTTTCTTT
CAWSTGQGDTEAFF
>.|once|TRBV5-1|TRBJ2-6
TGCGCCAGCAGCTCCGACACCTTCTCTGGGGCCAACGTCCTGACTTTC
CASSSDTFSGANVLTF
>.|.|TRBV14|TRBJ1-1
TGTGCCAGCAGCCAAGCGTCCATCCTTGAAGCTTTCTTT
CASSQASILEAFF
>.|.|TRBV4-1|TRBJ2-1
TGCGCCAGCAGCCAAGGGACAGATTCCTACAATGAGCAGTTCTTC
CASSQGTDSYNEQFF
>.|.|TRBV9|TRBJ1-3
TGTGCCAGCAGTGAGAAGTTTACTGGAAACACCATATATTTT
CASSEKFTGNTIYF
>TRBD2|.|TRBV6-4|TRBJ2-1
TGTGCCAGCAGTGAACAAGCGGGAGAGCGAGATGAGCAGTTCTTC
CASSEQAGERDEQFF
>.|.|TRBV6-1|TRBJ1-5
TGTGCCAGCAGTGAACTCATAACAGGGTGGAATCAGCCCCAGCATTTT
CASSELITGWNQPQHF
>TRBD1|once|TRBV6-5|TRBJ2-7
TGTGCCAGCAGTTACTCCGACAGGGGGAACGAGCAGTACTTC
CASSYSDRGNEQYF
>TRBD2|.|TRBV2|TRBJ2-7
TGTGCCAGCAGCTTTCGCGAGACTAGCAGACACTACGAGCAGTACTTC
CASSFRETSRHYEQYF
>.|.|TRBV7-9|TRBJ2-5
TGTGCCATCCGGGACACCAAAGAGACCCAGTACTTC
CAIRDTKETQYF
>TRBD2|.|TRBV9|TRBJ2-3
TGTGCCAGCAGCGTAGCCGTAGCGGGAGGAGGCCTAGATACGCAGTATTTT
CASSVAVAGGGLDTQYF
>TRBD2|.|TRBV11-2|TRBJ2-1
TGTGCCAGCAGCTTAGATTTGGGGAGCGGGAGGATCTCCTACAATGAGCAGTTCTTC
CASSLDLGSGRISYNEQFF
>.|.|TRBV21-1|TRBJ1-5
TGTGCCAGCAGCATCTGGAAAAGCGGGGGTTTTAGCAATCAGCCCCAGCATTTT
CASSIWKSGGFSNQPQHF